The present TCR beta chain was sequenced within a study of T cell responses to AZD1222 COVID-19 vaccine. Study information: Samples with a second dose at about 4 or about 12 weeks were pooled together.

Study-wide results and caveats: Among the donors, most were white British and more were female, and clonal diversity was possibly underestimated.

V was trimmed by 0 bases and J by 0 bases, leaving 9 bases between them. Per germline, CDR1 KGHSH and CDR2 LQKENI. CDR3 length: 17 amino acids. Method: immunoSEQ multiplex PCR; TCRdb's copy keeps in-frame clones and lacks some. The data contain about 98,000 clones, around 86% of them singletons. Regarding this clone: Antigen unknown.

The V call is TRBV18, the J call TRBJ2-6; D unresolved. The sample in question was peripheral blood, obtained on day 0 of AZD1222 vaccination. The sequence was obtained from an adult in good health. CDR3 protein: CASSPPRRPSGANVLTF. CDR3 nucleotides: TGTGCCAGCTCACCACCAAGGCGGCCCTCTGGGGCCAACGTCCTGACTTTC.